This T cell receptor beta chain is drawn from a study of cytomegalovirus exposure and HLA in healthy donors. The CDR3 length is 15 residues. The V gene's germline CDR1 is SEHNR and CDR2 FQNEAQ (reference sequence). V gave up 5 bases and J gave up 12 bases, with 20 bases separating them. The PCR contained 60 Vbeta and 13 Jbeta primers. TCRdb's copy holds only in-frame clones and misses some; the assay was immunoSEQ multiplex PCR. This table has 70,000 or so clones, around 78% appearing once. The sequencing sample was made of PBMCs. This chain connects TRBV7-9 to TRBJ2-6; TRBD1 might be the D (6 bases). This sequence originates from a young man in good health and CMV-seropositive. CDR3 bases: TGTGCCAGCAGCCCGCCAGGGGCGGCGAGTAGCGTCCTGACTTTC. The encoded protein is CASSPPGAASSVLTF.